These 24 T cell receptor beta chains came from one sample sequenced in a study of cytomegalovirus exposure and HLA in healthy donors. Primers included in the PCR were 60 Vbeta and 13 Jbeta primers. Method: immunoSEQ multiplex PCR; TCRdb's copy keeps in-frame clones and lacks some. The sample lists roughly 130,000 clones; more than 80% were seen once. Sequenced input: PBMCs. All receptors come from a man aged 40-50 years in good health and CMV-seronegative.

The rearrangement uses TRBV27 and TRBJ2-3, with TRBD2 as a possible D gene (6 bases). The V and J ends lost 6 bases and 4 bases respectively, with 14 bases between them. The CDR3 sequence is 14 residues long. Looked up from germline, CDR1 is MNHEY and CDR2 is SMNVEV (reference sequence). CDR3 protein: CASRLRGSSDTQYF. In DNA, the CDR3 is TGTGCCAGCAGACTTCGGGGGTCGTCAGATACGCAGTATTTT.

This clone was detected only a few times. The V call is TRBV6-5, the J call TRBJ2-7, with 7 bases matching TRBD2. Germline V gene data show CDR1 as MNHEY and CDR2 as SVGAGI. V lost 7 bases to trimming and J lost 4 bases; unmatched junction nucleotides: 7. The CDR3 is 13 amino acids. This chain's CDR3 is CASKRAGVYEQYF. DNA for the CDR3: TGTGCCAGCAAACGGGCGGGAGTATACGAGCAGTACTTC.

The chain has TRBV4-2 and TRBJ2-3; TRBD2 matches 10 bases. This CDR3 spans 20 amino acids. Germline V gives CDR1 LGHNA, CDR2 YNFKEQ. V shed 0 bases and J 2 bases; nucleotides not matched to a gene: 14. CDR3 coding DNA: TGTGCCAGCAGCCAAGAAGGGGCTAGTAGCGGGGGGCTCTTCACAGATACGCAGTATTTT. Its translation: CASSQEGASSGGLFTDTQYF.

The chain carries TRBV5-4 and TRBJ2-7, with 10 bases matching TRBD2. CDR1 and CDR2 from the germline V gene are SGHNT and YYREEE (reference sequence). CDR3 length: 14 amino acids. The V and J ends lost 2 bases and 2 bases, in that order; junction bases with no gene match: 1. CDR3 DNA: TGTGCCAGCAGCTTAGCGGGAGGGCCCTACGAGCAGTACTTC. Amino acids: CASSLAGGPYEQYF.

The chain joins TRBV15 to TRBJ1-4; D gene uncertain. With 0 bases removed from V and 3 bases from J, the gap between germline ends came to 8 bases. This CDR3 is 15 amino acids long. From germline, CDR1 is LNHNV and CDR2 YYDKDF (reference sequence). The CDR3 sequence: CATSRDWRANEKLFF. Written as DNA, the CDR3 is TGTGCCACCAGCAGAGATTGGAGGGCTAATGAAAAACTGTTTTTT. The full variable domain, in which reference TRBV15 and TRBJ1-4 provide the parts outside the CDR3, is DAMVIQNPRYQVTQFGKPVTLSCSQTLNHNVMYWYQQKSSQAPKLLFHYYDKDFNNEADTPDNFQSRRPNTSFCFLDIRSPGLGDTAMYLCATSRDWRANEKLFFGSGTQLSVL.

This clone came up once. The chain has TRBV5-1 and TRBJ2-3, with 9 nucleotides matching TRBD2. Germline CDR1 is SGHRS and CDR2 is YFSETQ. V lost 0 bases, J lost 2 bases, and 7 bases stayed unmatched. The CDR3 is 17 amino acids. In DNA, the CDR3 is TGCGCCAGCAGCTTGGGGGCTAGCGGGGCATACACAGATACGCAGTATTTT. Protein product: CASSLGASGAYTDTQYF.

CDR3 sequence: CASSIGTSGGSRNEQFF. In DNA, the CDR3 is TGTGCCAGTAGTATCGGGACTAGCGGGGGATCTCGGAATGAGCAGTTCTTC. This chain connects TRBV19 to TRBJ2-1; TRBD2 agrees at 14 bases. The CDR3 consists of 17 residues. From germline, CDR1 is LNHDA and CDR2 SQIVND (reference sequence). V was pared by 3 bases and J by 7 bases, with 8 bases of the junction left unmatched.

Comments on this clone: Other DNA sequences in the same sample also yield this CDR3. In DNA form, the CDR3 reads TGCAGCGTCAGGAACACTGAAGCTTTCTTT. It translates to CSVRNTEAFF. The chain joins TRBV29-1 to TRBJ1-1; no clear D. V lost 6 bases to trimming and J lost 1 base, with 3 bases between them. Germline V gene data show CDR1 as SQVTM and CDR2 as ANQGSEA. This CDR3 has 10 amino acids.

The chain combines TRBV2 with TRBJ1-3; 8 bases agree with TRBD1. The CDR3 consists of 16 residues. The V gene's germline CDR1 is SNHLY and CDR2 FYNNEI. Trimming at V came to 6 bases and at J to 0 bases, leaving 7 bases not matched to a gene. CDR3 nucleotides: TGTGCCAGCAGCCCCGGGGACAGGTTCTCTGGAAACACCATATATTTT. Translated, it gives CASSPGDRFSGNTIYF.

The rearrangement joins TRBV27 to TRBJ2-6; 9 nucleotides line up with TRBD2. V shed 6 bases, J shed 4 bases, and the junction held 7 bases outside the gene matches. The germline V gene has CDR1 MNHEY and CDR2 SMNVEV (reference sequence). This CDR3 is built from 16 residues. In DNA, the CDR3 is TGTGCCAGCAGAAACAGCGGGGGGCCCGGGGCCAACGTCCTGACTTTC. It is translated as CASRNSGGPGANVLTF. The complete variable domain, with remaining parts taken from reference TRBV27 and TRBJ2-6, reads EAQVTQNPRYLITVTGKKLTVTCSQNMNHEYMSWYRQDPGLGLRQIYYSMNVEVTDKGDVPEGYKVSRKEKRNFPLILESPSPNQTSLYFCASRNSGGPGANVLTFGAGSRLTVL.

The V call is TRBV5-1, the J call TRBJ1-1, with D perhaps TRBD1 (6 bases). In germline, CDR1 is SGHRS, CDR2 YFSETQ. There are 16 residues in the CDR3. Trimming removed 3 bases from V and 0 bases from J, with 15 bases in between. CDR3 sequence (DNA): TGCGCCAGCAGCTCGGGGGGGGCAGGGCTGAACACTGAAGCTTTCTTT. Translation gives CASSSGGAGLNTEAFF.

The J gene is TRBJ2-7, the V gene TRBV10-3; 9 bases fit TRBD1. J was trimmed by 4 bases and V by 5 bases; bases with no gene match: 9. The CDR3 sequence is 15 residues long. CDR1 is ENHRY, CDR2 SYGVKD, per germline. The CDR3, as DNA: TGTGCCATCAGTTCCGGGACAGGGAATACGTACGAGCAGTACTTC. Its protein is CAISSGTGNTYEQYF.

The rearrangement links TRBV10-3 to TRBJ1-3; 8 nucleotides agree with TRBD1. The CDR3 spans 18 residues. The V segment lost 2 bases and the J segment 0 bases; nucleotides outside the gene matches: 9. Per germline, CDR1 ENHRY and CDR2 SYGVKD. The CDR3 DNA follows: TGTGCCATCAGTGAGCGCCTAGGACAGGGCTTCTCTGGAAACACCATATATTTT. It codes for CAISERLGQGFSGNTIYF.

The V and J genes are TRBV7-9 and TRBJ2-2; 15 bases are shared with TRBD2. V shed 7 bases, J shed 4 bases, and the junction held 10 bases outside the gene matches. The CDR3 is 18 residues long. Germline lookup yields CDR1 SEHNR and CDR2 FQNEAQ (reference sequence). In DNA, the CDR3 is TGTGCCAGCAACAAACCGGGACTAGCGGGGGGAGGCACCGGGGAGCTGTTTTTT. This translates into CASNKPGLAGGGTGELFF.

This sequence joins TRBV4-1 and TRBJ1-6; 7 nucleotides match TRBD1. Germline loops: CDR1 MGHRA, CDR2 YSYEKL. V shed 3 bases, J shed 0 bases, and the junction held 11 bases outside the gene matches. The CDR3 sequence is 19 residues long. The CDR3 sequence is CASSQRGTAGDSYNSPLHF. The CDR3 DNA reads as TGCGCCAGCAGCCAGCGTGGGACAGCGGGGGACTCCTATAATTCACCCCTCCACTTT.

V is TRBV18 and J is TRBJ1-4, with D unclear. The CDR3 spans 15 residues. Germline V gene sequence: CDR1 KGHSH, CDR2 LQKENI. V was cut by 5 bases and J by 4 bases, with 14 bases left in between. The CDR3 is CASSFGVSSNEKLFF. CDR3 bases: TGTGCCAGCTCATTCGGGGTCTCTAGTAATGAAAAACTGTTTTTT. Full variable domain (remainder filled in from reference TRBV18 and TRBJ1-4): NAGVMQNPRHLVRRRGQEARLRCSPMKGHSHVYWYRQLPEEGLKFMVYLQKENIIDESGMPKERFSAEFPKEGPSILRIQQVVRGDSAAYFCASSFGVSSNEKLFFGSGTQLSVL.

This clone was found a few times. The rearrangement links TRBV29-1 to TRBJ2-1, with TRBD2 matching 8 bases. Per germline, CDR1 SQVTM and CDR2 ANQGSEA. The CDR3 spans 12 residues. V shed 8 bases and J 13 bases; nucleotides not matched to a gene: 13. CDR3 sequence: CSPVVSGGGQFF. The CDR3 bases are TGCAGCCCTGTAGTGAGCGGGGGAGGTCAGTTCTTC.

This clone was seen once. This rearrangement joins TRBV7-9 to TRBJ2-5, with 9 bases fitting TRBD1. V gave up 6 bases and J gave up 5 bases; unmatched junction bases: 22. CDR3 size: 19 residues. Germline values: CDR1 SEHNR, CDR2 FQNEAQ (reference sequence). CDR3 residues: CASSLLLQRTQGAKETQYF. The CDR3 DNA is TGTGCCAGCAGTTTACTCCTCCAGAGAACACAGGGGGCGAAGGAGACCCAGTACTTC.

This clone was seen once. The chain recombines TRBV28 with TRBJ1-5; TRBD1 matches 8 bases. This CDR3 is built from 16 residues. V dropped 5 bases and J dropped 3; count of bases not matched to a gene: 9. The germline V gene encodes CDR1 MDHEN and CDR2 SYDVKM. CDR3 sequence (DNA): TGTGCCAGCAGTCCTGGGACAGGTAGGCTCAATCAGCCCCAGCATTTT. Amino acids: CASSPGTGRLNQPQHF.

The chain employs TRBV5-6 and TRBJ2-2, with D possibly being TRBD1 (5 bases). Germline assignment: CDR1 SGHDT and CDR2 YYEEEE. Deletions cut 5 bases from V and 7 bases from J, with 18 bases between. The CDR3 covers 15 residues. The CDR3 DNA sequence: TGTGCCAGCAGTCAAGTGGGCAGGGCCGGCGGGGAGCTGTTTTTT. Its translation: CASSQVGRAGGELFF.

This clone was picked up a small number of times. V is TRBV5-4 and J is TRBJ2-1, with D maybe TRBD1 (5 bases). CDR3 length: 13 residues. CDR1 and CDR2 (germline): SGHNT, YYREEE (reference sequence). V lost 1 base and J 6 bases, leaving 8 bases between the germline ends. The CDR3 loop reads CASSLSQVNEQFF. The CDR3 bases are TGTGCCAGCAGCTTGTCACAGGTCAATGAGCAGTTCTTC.

The rearrangement joins TRBV30 to TRBJ1-1, with D hard to call. CDR1 is GTSNPN and CDR2 is SVGIG in the germline V gene (reference sequence). The V end lost 0 bases, the J end lost 1 base, and 9 bases lay between the germline ends. This CDR3 is 14 amino acids long. CDR3: CAWSVQARNTEAFF. DNA for the CDR3: TGTGCCTGGAGTGTCCAGGCCAGGAACACTGAAGCTTTCTTT.

This clone was observed once. V and J are TRBV5-1 and TRBJ2-7; 12 nucleotides match TRBD1. In germline, CDR1 is SGHRS, CDR2 YFSETQ. J gave up 9 bases and V 0 bases, and 7 bases lay outside the gene matches. The CDR3 contains 15 residues. The CDR3 sequence is CASSLDGTGGRVQYF. CDR3 coding DNA: TGCGCCAGCAGCTTGGACGGGACAGGGGGCCGCGTGCAGTACTTC.

The genes are TRBV4-2 and TRBJ2-5; 9 nucleotides align to TRBD2. Germline V gene lookup returns CDR1 LGHNA and CDR2 YNFKEQ. The CDR3 is 18 residues long. Germline trimming cut 1 base from V and 4 bases from J; bases unmatched to any gene: 13. The CDR3 sequence is CASSQGLRASGIAETQYF. The CDR3 coding sequence is TGTGCCAGCAGCCAAGGGTTGCGCGCTAGCGGGATAGCAGAGACCCAGTACTTC.